This TCR beta chain emerged from a study of OX40 agonist ivuxolimab in advanced cancers. Regarding the study as a whole: Expanded peripheral T cell antigen specificity was not determined. CD4+ and CD8+ blood T cells expanded clonally by week 6 at 0.1 to 3.0 mg/kg.

Comment on this clone: What it recognizes is unknown.

Method: immunoSEQ multiplex PCR; TCRdb's copy keeps in-frame clones and lacks some. The sample records about 40,000 clones, approximately 88% being singletons. The sample here was CD4+ or CD8+ T cells sorted from blood, taken in a trial of the OX40 agonist ivuxolimab. This clonotype originated in an adult with an advanced solid tumor such as melanoma, head and neck, liver or kidney cancer.

As DNA, the CDR3 is TGTGCCAGCAGTTACGCAGGGCCCTCTGGGGCCAACGTCCTGACTTTC. This gives the protein CASSYAGPSGANVLTF. The chain has TRBV27 and TRBJ2-6, with D possibly TRBD1 on 5 matching bases. This CDR3 region has 16 residues. The V and J ends lost 4 bases and 0 bases respectively, with 10 bases between them. CDR1 is MNHEY and CDR2 is SMNVEV in the germline V gene (reference sequence).